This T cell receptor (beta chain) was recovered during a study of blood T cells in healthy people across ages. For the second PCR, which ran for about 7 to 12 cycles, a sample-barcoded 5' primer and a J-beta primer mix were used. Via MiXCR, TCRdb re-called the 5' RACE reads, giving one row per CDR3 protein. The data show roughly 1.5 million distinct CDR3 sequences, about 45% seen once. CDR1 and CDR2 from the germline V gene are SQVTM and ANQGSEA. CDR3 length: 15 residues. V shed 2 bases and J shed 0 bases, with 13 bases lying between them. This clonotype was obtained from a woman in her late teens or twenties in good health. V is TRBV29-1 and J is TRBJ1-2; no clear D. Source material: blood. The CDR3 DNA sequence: TGCAGCGTTGAACCCCCTTGGCTGGCTAACTATGGCTACACCTTC. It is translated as CSVEPPWLANYGYTF.